The clone carrying this T cell receptor beta chain was observed a handful of times. Trimming removed 3 bases at V and 7 bases at J, with 4 bases between. This CDR3 region has 11 residues. Germline CDR1 WNHNN, CDR2 SYGVQD (reference sequence). This entry comes from a study of cytomegalovirus exposure and HLA in healthy donors. The PCR made use of 60 Vbeta and 13 Jbeta primers. Data came from immunoSEQ multiplex PCR; TCRdb stores just in-frame clones and leaves some out. The table includes about 200,000 clones, roughly 12% detected once. The TCR sequence derives from a man aged 45-65 years in good health and CMV-seropositive. The genes are TRBV10-1 and TRBJ2-1; no clear D. The sample consisted of PBMCs. CDR3 nucleotides: TGCGCCAGCAGTGACGGGAATGAGCAGTTCTTC. Its protein is CASSDGNEQFF.